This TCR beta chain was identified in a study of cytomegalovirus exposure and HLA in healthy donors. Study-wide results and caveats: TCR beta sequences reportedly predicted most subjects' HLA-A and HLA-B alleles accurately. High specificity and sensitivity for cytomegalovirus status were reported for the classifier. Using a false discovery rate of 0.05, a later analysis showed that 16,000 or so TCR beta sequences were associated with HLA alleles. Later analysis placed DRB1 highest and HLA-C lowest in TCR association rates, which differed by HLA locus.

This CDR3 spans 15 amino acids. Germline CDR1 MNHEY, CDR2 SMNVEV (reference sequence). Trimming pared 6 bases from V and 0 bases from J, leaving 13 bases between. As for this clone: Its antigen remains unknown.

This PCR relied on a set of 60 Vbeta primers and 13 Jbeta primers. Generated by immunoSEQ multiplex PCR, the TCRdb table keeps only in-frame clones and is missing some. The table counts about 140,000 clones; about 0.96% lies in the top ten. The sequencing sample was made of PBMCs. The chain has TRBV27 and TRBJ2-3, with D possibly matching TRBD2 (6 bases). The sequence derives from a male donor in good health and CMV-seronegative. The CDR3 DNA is TGTGCCAGCAGCCTCTTAGCGGCGAGCACAGATACGCAGTATTTT. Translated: CASSLLAASTDTQYF.